This TCR beta chain originates from a study of T cell responses to AZD1222 COVID-19 vaccine. The repertoire was sequenced with immunoSEQ multiplex PCR; TCRdb's copy has only in-frame clones and lacks some. The repertoire holds around 92,000 clones, with 86% as singletons. Trimming pared 6 bases from V and 0 bases from J, leaving 10 bases between. Germline lookup yields CDR1 KGHSH and CDR2 LQKENI. The CDR3 loop spans 14 amino acids. The TCR was taken from an adult in good health. This sequence joins TRBV18 and TRBJ2-3; no clear D gene. Sample: peripheral blood, taken on day 0 of AZD1222 vaccination. CDR3 in amino acids: CASSLIVSTDTQYF. The CDR3, as DNA: TGTGCCAGCTCCCTGATAGTGAGCACAGATACGCAGTATTTT.